Below are 21 T cell receptor beta chains sequenced from a single sample in a study of OX40 agonist ivuxolimab in advanced cancers. Data came from immunoSEQ multiplex PCR; TCRdb stores just in-frame clones and leaves some out. Of 40,000 to 50,000 clones listed, more than 80% are singletons. The sequences come from CD4+ or CD8+ T cells sorted from blood, collected in a trial of the OX40 agonist ivuxolimab. The source is an adult with an advanced solid tumor such as melanoma, head and neck, liver or kidney cancer.

This chain links TRBV6-5 with TRBJ2-2; the D call may be TRBD1 or TRBD2 (5 bases each). Germline V gives CDR1 MNHEY, CDR2 SVGAGI. The CDR3 covers 13 residues. V dropped 6 bases and J dropped 6 bases, with 11 bases sitting between them. DNA for the CDR3: TGTGCCAGCAGGCCCGGGACGGCCGGGGAGCTGTTTTTT. This translates into CASRPGTAGELFF.

The chain joins TRBV19 to TRBJ2-6; D is unclear. Looked up from germline, CDR1 is LNHDA and CDR2 is SQIVND (reference sequence). V was pared by 3 bases and J by 1 base, with 7 bases between. The CDR3 runs to 15 residues. The CDR3, as DNA: TGTGCCAGTAGTATTGGAACTTCTGGGGCCAACGTCCTGACTTTC. It translates to CASSIGTSGANVLTF.

The rearrangement links TRBV28 to TRBJ1-2, with 7 bases lining up with TRBD1. The V gene end was trimmed by 3 bases and the J gene end by 1 base; junction bases not matched to a gene: 17. The V gene's germline CDR1 is MDHEN and CDR2 SYDVKM. CDR3 size: 19 residues. CDR3 nucleotides: TGTGCCAGCAGTTTCTCTACCGACAGCCGGGACAGTAGTAACTATGGCTACACCTTC. Translated: CASSFSTDSRDSSNYGYTF.

Within the sample, this clone is large. The chain links TRBV19 to TRBJ1-5; 7 bases line up with TRBD1. CDR1 is LNHDA, CDR2 SQIVND, per germline (reference sequence). This CDR3 has 15 residues. Unmatched junction bases numbered 7, after V lost 4 bases and J lost 4 bases. Here the CDR3 reads CASSKETGRNQPQHF. The DNA of the CDR3 is TGTGCCAGTAGTAAAGAGACAGGGCGTAATCAGCCCCAGCATTTT.

The rearrangement uses TRBV6-5 and TRBJ2-7; D remains unclear. The ends were cut back, 2 bases at V and 0 bases at J, with 8 bases in the middle. Germline loops: CDR1 MNHEY, CDR2 SVGAGI. The CDR3 length is 14 residues. The DNA for the CDR3 is TGTGCCAGCAGTTACCGGTCGAGCTCCTACGAGCAGTACTTC. As protein: CASSYRSSSYEQYF.

The chain is built from TRBV21-1 and TRBJ2-6; no DNA check was done on the table's D call, TRBD2. TRBV21-1 is annotated as a pseudogene. The CDR3 loop spans 18 amino acids. CDR3 sequence reads: CASSKNKVGGSGANVLTF. DNA for the CDR3: TGTGCCAGCAGCAAAAATAAGGTAGGCGGCTCTGGGGCCAACGTCCTGACTTTC.

This chain uses TRBV5-1 with TRBJ2-1; 11 nucleotides agree with TRBD2. The CDR3 is 17 amino acids. With V trimmed by 2 bases and J by 3 bases, 7 bases remained unmatched. Per germline, CDR1 SGHRS and CDR2 YFSETQ. The CDR3 spells CASSLTTGTSGYNEQFF. The CDR3 DNA reads TGCGCCAGCAGCTTAACCACTGGGACTAGCGGCTACAATGAGCAGTTCTTC.

This chain uses TRBV10-2 with TRBJ2-5; 9 nucleotides line up with TRBD2. With 8 bases clipped from V and 3 bases from J, the junction kept 10 bases outside the gene matches. Germline V gene data show CDR1 as WSHSY and CDR2 as SAAADI. The CDR3 extends over 15 amino acids. CDR3 coding DNA: TGCGCCAGCTCCCCTTTTAGCGGGAGTGAAGAGACCCAGTACTTC. It is translated as CASSPFSGSEETQYF.

The genes are TRBV5-4 and TRBJ2-3; possible D gene TRBD2, 6 bases. Trimming took off 4 bases at V and 3 bases at J, with 12 bases between the two ends. The CDR3 length is 14 residues. Germline lookup yields CDR1 SGHNT and CDR2 YYREEE (reference sequence). The CDR3 here is CASSPAGSTDTQYF. In DNA form, the CDR3 reads TGTGCCAGCAGCCCAGCGGGCTCGACAGATACGCAGTATTTT.

This CDR3 reads CASSTDGEGTEAFF. CDR3 nucleotide sequence: TGTGCCAGCAGCACAGACGGGGAAGGGACTGAAGCTTTCTTT. The V and J genes are TRBV6-5 and TRBJ1-1; no clear D gene. Trimming pared 6 bases from V and 5 bases from J, leaving 16 bases between. The CDR3 runs 14 residues. Per germline, CDR1 MNHEY and CDR2 SVGAGI.

This clone appeared once. The rearrangement uses TRBV7-9 and TRBJ2-5; 11 positions match TRBD1. The CDR3 is 16 residues long. V was clipped by 4 bases and J by 1 base; unmatched bases: 5. Per germline, CDR1 SEHNR and CDR2 FQNEAQ (reference sequence). In DNA form, the CDR3 reads TGTGCCAGCAGCTCCTGGACAGGGGGCTCCCAAGAGACCCAGTACTTC. Protein product: CASSSWTGGSQETQYF.

The gene calls are TRBV7-3 and TRBJ1-4; no reliable D call. Trimming pared 5 bases from V and 4 bases from J, leaving 26 bases between. Germline CDR1 SGHTA, CDR2 FQGTGA. This CDR3 region has 19 residues. The CDR3 here is CASSRHAEVPPTDNEKLFF. The CDR3 DNA sequence: TGTGCCAGCAGCCGCCACGCGGAGGTCCCCCCCACGGATAATGAAAAACTGTTTTTT.

The chain uses TRBV5-1 and TRBJ2-3, with TRBD2 as a possible D gene (5 bases). The germline gives CDR1 SGHRS, CDR2 YFSETQ. Deletions cut 6 bases from V and 6 bases from J, with 17 bases between. This CDR3 is built from 14 residues. In DNA, the CDR3 is TGCGCCAGCACCTACGACCCCGGGGAGGATACGCAGTATTTT. As protein: CASTYDPGEDTQYF.

This clone was picked up a small number of times. The chain carries TRBV4-1 and TRBJ1-5; D ambiguous. V lost 0 bases, J lost 12 bases, and 12 bases lay in between. CDR1 MGHRA and CDR2 YSYEKL come from the germline V gene. This CDR3 spans 13 amino acids. The CDR3 DNA sequence: TGCGCCAGCAGCCAAGATGGTGGAATAAGCCAGCATTTT. It yields the protein CASSQDGGISQHF.

The chain employs TRBV6-5 and TRBJ2-7, with D perhaps being TRBD1 or TRBD2 (5 bases each). The CDR3 totals 15 residues. Germline V gene lookup returns CDR1 MNHEY and CDR2 SVGAGI. Trimming cost V 7 bases and J 0 bases, with 16 bases left between them. CDR3 coding DNA: TGTGCCAGCACTCAGGGAGCTGGGGCCTCCTACGAGCAGTACTTC. Encoded protein: CASTQGAGASYEQYF.

The chain carries TRBV4-1 and TRBJ2-2; perhaps TRBD1 as D (6 bases). Trimming removed 3 bases from V and 4 bases from J, with 15 bases in between. In germline, CDR1 is MGHRA, CDR2 YSYEKL. This CDR3 region has 16 residues. CDR3 sequence reads: CASSHGAGASTGELFF. CDR3 sequence (DNA): TGCGCCAGCAGCCATGGGGCAGGGGCGAGCACCGGGGAGCTGTTTTTT.

This clone was observed a few times. The J gene is TRBJ1-4, the V gene TRBV28, with D possibly matching TRBD1 (5 bases). Trimming took off 5 bases at V and 7 bases at J, with 14 bases between the two ends. This CDR3 contains 14 residues. Germline V CDR1 and CDR2: MDHEN, SYDVKM. The CDR3 sequence: CASSAGSLTEKLFF. The CDR3 DNA reads TGTGCCAGCAGTGCAGGGAGTTTGACTGAAAAACTGTTTTTT.

V and J are TRBV11-2 and TRBJ2-7, with 13 bases matching TRBD2. The V gene's germline CDR1 is SGHAT and CDR2 FQNNGV. J was trimmed by 4 bases and V by 6 bases; bases with no gene match: 6. The CDR3 has 15 amino acids. The CDR3 loop reads CASSLGLAGLYEQYF. Here the CDR3 DNA reads TGTGCCAGCAGTTTGGGACTAGCGGGACTTTACGAGCAGTACTTC.

The V gene is TRBV7-9, the J gene TRBJ2-3; TRBD1 matches at 8 bases. The germline gives CDR1 SEHNR, CDR2 FQNEAQ (reference sequence). This CDR3 comprises 16 residues. V shed 6 bases, J shed 6 bases, and the junction held 14 bases outside the gene matches. The DNA of the CDR3 is TGTGCCAGCAGGCCCCGACAGGGGACGGCGGGTGATACGCAGTATTTT. This translates into CASRPRQGTAGDTQYF.

This chain uses TRBV19 with TRBJ1-5, with D possibly being TRBD1 (5 bases). From germline, CDR1 is LNHDA and CDR2 SQIVND (reference sequence). V was trimmed by 6 bases and J by 2 bases, leaving 14 bases between them. The CDR3 length is 15 residues. The CDR3 DNA sequence: TGTGCCAGTAGACAGGAGGTGAGTGGCAATCAGCCCCAGCATTTT. Translating it yields CASRQEVSGNQPQHF.

The chain combines TRBV7-9 with TRBJ1-1, with a possible D match to TRBD1 (6 bases). The germline gives CDR1 SEHNR, CDR2 FQNEAQ (reference sequence). CDR3 length equals 14 residues. V gave up 5 bases and J gave up 6 bases, with 16 bases separating them. The CDR3 sequence: CASSLDYREAEAFF. CDR3 coding DNA: TGTGCCAGCAGCCTAGACTACAGGGAAGCTGAAGCTTTCTTT.